The 22 T cell receptor beta chains given below trace back to one sample, sequenced in a study of shared clonotypes between healthy human individuals. Data came from immunoSEQ multiplex PCR; TCRdb stores just in-frame clones and leaves some out. The table records some 500,000 clones, over 60% of them present only once. Specimen: PBMCs. The receptors were gathered from a middle-aged woman in good health. Some clones in this sample may be carry-over from other donors' samples.

This chain connects TRBV25-1 to TRBJ2-5; D not resolved. CDR1 and CDR2 from the germline V gene are MGHDK and SYGVNS. The V end was cut by 7 bases, the J end by 3 bases, with 6 bases between. The CDR3 contains 11 residues. CDR3 sequence: CASMREETQYF. CDR3 bases: TGTGCCAGCATGAGAGAAGAGACCCAGTACTTC. Full variable domain (remainder filled in from reference TRBV25-1 and TRBJ2-5): EADIYQTPRYLVIGTGKKITLECSQTMGHDKMYWYQQDPGMELHLIHYSYGVNSTEKGDLSSESTVSRIRTEHFPLTLESARPSHTSQYLCASMREETQYFGPGTRLLVL.

V is TRBV6-5 and J is TRBJ2-1; 11 bases map to TRBD1. This CDR3 comprises 15 residues. The germline CDR1 and CDR2 sequences are MNHEY and SVGAGI. With V trimmed by 5 bases and J by 6 bases, 6 bases remained unmatched. In DNA, the CDR3 is TGTGCCAGCAGTCCGGACAGGGGGCGAGGCAATGAGCAGTTCTTC. It is translated as CASSPDRGRGNEQFF.

The V gene is TRBV5-4, the J gene TRBJ2-1, with 12 bases fitting TRBD2. V gave up 4 bases and J gave up 11 bases; unmatched junction bases: 10. The V gene's germline CDR1 is SGHNT and CDR2 YYREEE (reference sequence). CDR3 length: 15 amino acids. The CDR3 loop is CASSAPLAGGSKQFF. The CDR3 coding sequence is TGTGCCAGCAGCGCACCACTAGCGGGAGGAAGCAAGCAGTTCTTC.

The chain has TRBV19 and TRBJ1-1, with TRBD1 identical over 7 bases. This CDR3 spans 13 amino acids. Germline lookup yields CDR1 LNHDA and CDR2 SQIVND (reference sequence). J was trimmed by 3 bases and V by 8 bases; bases with no gene match: 6. The CDR3 sequence: CASRRQGDTEAFF. As DNA, the CDR3 is TGTGCCAGTCGCAGACAGGGCGACACTGAAGCTTTCTTT.

This clone has a single count. The chain has TRBV11-2 and TRBJ2-3; maybe TRBD2 (5 bases). The CDR3 extends over 15 amino acids. Trimming stripped 6 bases from V and 5 bases from J, with 18 bases between. Germline V gene lookup returns CDR1 SGHAT and CDR2 FQNNGV. The CDR3 spells CASSRGGLSLDTQYF. DNA of the CDR3: TGTGCCAGCAGTCGTGGCGGACTCTCATTAGATACGCAGTATTTT.

Worth noting for this clone: Within the sample, other DNA sequences also encode this same CDR3. The rearrangement joins TRBV7-2 to TRBJ2-7; 8 bases are a match to TRBD2. CDR3 length equals 15 residues. V lost 1 base, J lost 3 bases, and 5 bases stayed unmatched. Germline CDR1 is SGHTA and CDR2 is FQGNSA. The CDR3 loop reads CASSLVAGGSYEQYF. For the CDR3, the DNA is TGTGCCAGCAGCTTAGTGGCGGGAGGAAGCTACGAGCAGTACTTC. Full variable domain (missing parts from reference TRBV7-2 and TRBJ2-7): GAGVSQSPSNKVTEKGKDVELRCDPISGHTALYWYRQSLGQGLEFLIYFQGNSAPDKSGLPSDRFSAERTGGSVSTLTIQRTQQEDSAVYLCASSLVAGGSYEQYFGPGTRLTVT.

The chain recombines TRBV29-1 with TRBJ2-7, with 11 positions matching TRBD2. The CDR3 runs to 14 residues. Germline lookup yields CDR1 SQVTM and CDR2 ANQGSEA. The V and J ends lost 6 bases and 1 base, in that order; junction bases with no gene match: 5. The CDR3 sequence: CSVLAGGPSYEQYF. In nucleotides, the CDR3 is TGCAGCGTCTTAGCGGGAGGGCCTTCCTACGAGCAGTACTTC.

The chain links TRBV6-6 to TRBJ1-5; no clear D. From germline, CDR1 is MNHNY and CDR2 SVGAGI (reference sequence). The length of the CDR3 is 12 residues. The V and J ends lost 8 bases and 3 bases respectively, with 8 bases between them. The DNA for the CDR3 is TGTGCCAGCGGAAGGCACAATCAGCCCCAGCATTTT. It specifies CASGRHNQPQHF.

J is TRBJ1-2 and V is TRBV5-6; no clear D. Trimming took off 6 bases at V and 4 bases at J, with 16 bases between the two ends. CDR3 size: 14 residues. Germline CDR1 reads SGHDT; CDR2 reads YYEEEE. The CDR3 loop is CASTWARLGYGYTF. The CDR3 coding sequence is TGTGCCAGCACCTGGGCTCGATTAGGCTATGGCTACACCTTC.

This clone was found once. A far larger clone is just one base off, so this is likely a read error. This sequence joins TRBV28 and TRBJ2-7; 8 nucleotides line up with TRBD2. This CDR3 has 12 amino acids. Trimming cost V 6 bases and J 4 bases; bases outside gene matches: 2. CDR1 MDHEN and CDR2 SYDVKM come from the germline V gene. In nucleotides, the CDR3 is TGTGCCAGCAGCCGGGGGGGGTACGAGCAGTACTTC. Translating it yields CASSRGGYEQYF.

This sequence joins TRBV2 and TRBJ1-5, with TRBD1 matching 7 bases. The trim removed 6 bases at V and 0 bases at J, leaving 14 bases unmatched. CDR1 and CDR2 from the germline V gene are SNHLY and FYNNEI. The CDR3 has 18 residues. The CDR3 spells CASSPTGSGEYSNQPQHF. DNA for the CDR3: TGTGCCAGCAGCCCGACAGGGAGCGGGGAATATAGCAATCAGCCCCAGCATTTT.

This clone was counted ten times or more. The rearrangement links TRBV4-2 to TRBJ2-3, with TRBD2 matching 9 bases. V lost 1 base and J lost 6; bases outside the gene matches: 11. Germline CDR1 and CDR2: LGHNA and YNFKEQ. The CDR3 is 17 amino acids. For the CDR3, the DNA is TGTGCCAGCAGCCAAGCAACAGCGGGAGGAGGGGACGATACGCAGTATTTT. It translates to CASSQATAGGGDDTQYF.

This clone was detected only once. This chain links TRBV20-1 with TRBJ1-2; no reliable D call. Germline-derived CDR1 and CDR2 are DFQATT and SNEGSKA (reference sequence). V dropped 1 base and J dropped 8 bases, with 8 bases sitting between them. There are 11 residues in the CDR3. DNA for the CDR3: TGCAGTGCTAGAGGAGGTGGGGGCTACACCTTC. This encodes CSARGGGGYTF.

The chain links TRBV29-1 to TRBJ2-5, with a possible D match to TRBD1 (5 bases). The J call may be incorrect, as the DNA end agrees better with TRBJ2-7. Germline-derived CDR1 and CDR2 are SQVTM and ANQGSEA. There are 12 residues in the CDR3. The DNA for the CDR3 is TGCAGCGTTGTCACAGGAAGCTACGAGCAGTACTTC. Protein: CSVVTGSYEQYF.

This clone is a singleton in its sample. The V and J genes are TRBV15 and TRBJ1-5, with TRBD1 identical over 7 bases. Germline assignment: CDR1 LNHNV and CDR2 YYDKDF (reference sequence). This CDR3 has 15 amino acids. V was clipped by 4 bases and J by 5 bases; unmatched bases: 8. CDR3 sequence: CATSTDREYDQPQHF. Here the CDR3 DNA reads TGTGCCACCAGCACTGACAGGGAGTACGATCAGCCCCAGCATTTT.

This clone appeared a few times. The chain carries TRBV7-9 and TRBJ1-2, with D perhaps matching TRBD1 (6 bases). CDR1 is SEHNR and CDR2 is FQNEAQ in the germline V gene (reference sequence). The CDR3 is 12 amino acids. Trimming removed 7 bases from V and 6 bases from J, with 12 bases in between. The CDR3 nucleotides are TGTGCCAGCAACAGGGTAACGGATGGCTACACCTTC. Amino acids: CASNRVTDGYTF.

V is TRBV7-2 and J is TRBJ2-7; D unresolved. Germline V gene sequence: CDR1 SGHTA, CDR2 FQGNSA. This CDR3 is built from 14 residues. The V and J ends lost 2 bases and 5 bases respectively, with 13 bases between them. For the CDR3, the DNA is TGTGCCAGCAGCTTATTTGCCAGCGTAAACGAGCAGTACTTC. Protein sequence: CASSLFASVNEQYF. Together with reference TRBV7-2 and TRBJ2-7, the CDR3 gives the full variable domain: GAGVSQSPSNKVTEKGKDVELRCDPISGHTALYWYRQSLGQGLEFLIYFQGNSAPDKSGLPSDRFSAERTGGSVSTLTIQRTQQEDSAVYLCASSLFASVNEQYFGPGTRLTVT.

This clone was counted once. The J gene is TRBJ1-2, the V gene TRBV2; D is undetermined. CDR1 and CDR2 (germline): SNHLY, FYNNEI. CDR3 length: 17 amino acids. V was shortened by 1 base and J by 0 bases, with 15 bases between the two germline ends. CDR3 loop: CASSEGALTIANYGYTF. CDR3 nucleotides: TGTGCCAGCAGTGAAGGGGCCCTCACGATCGCTAACTATGGCTACACCTTC.

The V call is TRBV7-2, the J call TRBJ2-1; a possible D gene is TRBD1 (5 bases). Germline lookup yields CDR1 SGHTA and CDR2 FQGNSA. Trimming cost V 2 bases and J 7 bases, with 9 bases left between them. The CDR3 is 13 residues long. CDR3 region: CASSLSKGNEQFF. CDR3 coding DNA: TGTGCCAGCAGCTTAAGTAAGGGGAATGAGCAGTTCTTC.

The chain is built from TRBV18 and TRBJ2-7; TRBD1 matches 8 bases. The V and J ends lost 5 bases and 0 bases, in that order; junction bases with no gene match: 9. The CDR3 is 16 residues long. CDR1 and CDR2 from the germline V gene are KGHSH and LQKENI. The CDR3: CASSTGQDFFSYEQYF. The CDR3 nucleotides are TGTGCCAGCTCAACGGGACAGGATTTCTTCTCCTACGAGCAGTACTTC.

This chain uses TRBV30 with TRBJ2-1; tentatively, D is TRBD1 (5 bases). With 5 bases removed from V and 9 bases from J, the gap between germline ends came to 17 bases. Germline CDR1 reads GTSNPN; CDR2 reads SVGIG (reference sequence). The CDR3 runs to 13 residues. The CDR3 loop is CAWGEGVGSEQFF. The DNA of the CDR3 is TGTGCCTGGGGGGAAGGGGTTGGCAGTGAGCAGTTCTTC. The whole variable domain, remainder taken from reference TRBV30 and TRBJ2-1, is SQTIHQWPATLVQPVGSPLSLECTVEGTSNPNLYWYRQAAGRGLQLLFYSVGIGQISSEVPQNLSASRPQDRQFILSSKKLLLSDSGFYLCAWGEGVGSEQFFGPGTRLTVL.

The chain has TRBV19 and TRBJ2-3; D remains unclear. The V end was cut by 3 bases, the J end by 5 bases, with 12 bases between. CDR1 is LNHDA, CDR2 SQIVND, per germline (reference sequence). The CDR3 loop spans 14 amino acids. DNA for the CDR3: TGTGCCAGTAGTATCGAGACGGAGATAGATACGCAGTATTTT. This sequence encodes CASSIETEIDTQYF.